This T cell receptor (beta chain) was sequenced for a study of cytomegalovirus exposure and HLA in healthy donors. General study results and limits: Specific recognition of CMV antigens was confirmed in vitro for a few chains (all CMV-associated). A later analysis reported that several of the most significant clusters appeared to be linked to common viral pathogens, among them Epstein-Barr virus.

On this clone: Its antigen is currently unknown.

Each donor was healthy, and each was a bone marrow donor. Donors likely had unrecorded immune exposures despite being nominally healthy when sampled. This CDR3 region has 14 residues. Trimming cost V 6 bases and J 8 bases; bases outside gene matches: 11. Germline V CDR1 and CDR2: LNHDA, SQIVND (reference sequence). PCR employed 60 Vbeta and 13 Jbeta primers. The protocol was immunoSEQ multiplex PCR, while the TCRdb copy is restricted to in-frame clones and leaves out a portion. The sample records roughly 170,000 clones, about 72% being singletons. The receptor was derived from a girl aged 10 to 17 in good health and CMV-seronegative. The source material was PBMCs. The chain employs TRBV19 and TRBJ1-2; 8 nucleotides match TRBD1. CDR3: CASRNPQGARGYTF. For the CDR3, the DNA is TGTGCCAGTAGAAACCCGCAGGGGGCTCGCGGCTACACCTTC.